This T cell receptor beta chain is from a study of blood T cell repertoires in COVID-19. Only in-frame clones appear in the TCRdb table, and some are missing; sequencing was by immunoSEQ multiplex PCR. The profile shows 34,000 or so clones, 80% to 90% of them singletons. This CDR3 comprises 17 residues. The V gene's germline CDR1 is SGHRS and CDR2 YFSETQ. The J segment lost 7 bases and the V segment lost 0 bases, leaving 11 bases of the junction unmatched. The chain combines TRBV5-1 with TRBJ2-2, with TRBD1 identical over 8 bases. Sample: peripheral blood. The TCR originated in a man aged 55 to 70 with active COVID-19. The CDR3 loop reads CASSLVPWTGRHGELFF. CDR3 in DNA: TGCGCCAGCAGCTTGGTGCCGTGGACAGGGCGGCACGGGGAGCTGTTTTTT. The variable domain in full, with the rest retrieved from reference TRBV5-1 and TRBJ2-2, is KAGVTQTPRYLIKTRGQQVTLSCSPISGHRSVSWYQQTPGQGLQFLFEYFSETQRNKGNFPGRFSGRQFSNSRSEMNVSTLELGDSALYLCASSLVPWTGRHGELFFGEGSRLTVL.